This record covers a single TCR beta chain. This clone was seen just once. Its antigen remains unidentified. No quality values exist for individual bases; no much larger clone is one base distant. Each collaborating institution followed its own protocols to collect whole blood in K2EDTA tubes. For TCRbeta analysis, collaborators shipped samples as frozen whole blood, isolated PBMCs, or DNA extracted from either of those sample types. The CDR3 covers 13 residues, taking in both the cysteine and the phenylalanine. The read is trimmed to its CDR3 DNA, 39 bases read in frame from base 1. Cut back by 7 bases and 7 bases, the V and J ends lie 17 bases apart. According to the germline V gene, CDR1 reads SQVTM and CDR2 reads ANQGSEA. This entry comes from a study of blood T cell repertoires in COVID-19 (dated by TCRdb to about 2020). General notes on the study: Samples from collaborators originated in the United States, Italy and Spain and spanned both the acute and convalescent phases of COVID-19. Subjects who had been exposed to COVID-19, were actively infected with it, or had recovered from it provided the deeply sampled blood TCRbeta repertoires that made up the dataset. The samples were drawn from two sources: the first 160 participants of the ongoing ImmuneRACE study, and fewer than 1,500 subjects contributed by 6 global collaborators. The sample metadata nearly always contained a de-identified subject ID, COVID-19 status, age in years and sex. The prospective study material was composed of cDNA or gDNA derived from T cells, B-cell-depleted T cells, or PBMCs. HLA class I and class II types, where available, came from metadata supplied by the sample provider rather than from assay-based typing. The repertoires were released in a freely available public database meant as a resource for research on the immune response to SARS-CoV-2. Overall study outcomes, separate from this receptor: How much clinical and demographic metadata was included differed by source and by participant, and the metadata was provided uncurated.

TCRbeta CDR3 regions were amplified from genomic DNA using the immunoSEQ Assay, a bias-controlled multiplex PCR. In the original analysis: The number of nucleated cells in each sample was estimated from the amplification of reference gene primers within the assay. To quantify the absolute abundance of each unique TCRbeta CDR3 rearrangement, sequence reads were collapsed and filtered. For each sample, productive Simpson clonality was calculated as the square root of Simpson's diversity index across productive rearrangements. TCRdb limited this immuneACCESS table to in-frame rearrangements with V and J called. A share of clones is missing; checked studies link under half to unresolved V genes, and the rest is unexplained. V and J calls plus clone size are reproduced from that table; the DNA served to infer D and trimming. The sample table holds some 47,000 clones, of which about 86% were seen once. Together, the top ten hold roughly 2.9% of the sample.

Specimen: peripheral blood. The rearranged chain carries TRBV29-1 and TRBJ2-1, with the D gene not clear enough to name. This TCR derives from a woman of 80 years or more with acute or convalescent COVID-19. Here is the DNA: TGCAGCGCGGACGCGCAGAGGCAAAATGAGCAGTTCTTC. It translates as CSADAQRQNEQFF.